This TCR beta chain was retrieved from a study of blood T cell repertoires in COVID-19. At the level of the study: Italy, Spain and the United States were the sources of the convalescent and acute COVID-19 samples.

In terms of age and location, participants ranged from roughly 18 to 100 years and lived in about two dozen US areas. Assignments of participants to cohorts depended upon their own reported clinical history. Someone with COVID-19 had been met by exposed participants within 2 weeks before study entry. The length of the CDR3 is 17 residues. V lost 0 bases to trimming and J lost 5 bases, with 17 bases between them. Germline V gene data show CDR1 as SNHLY and CDR2 as FYNNEI. The method was immunoSEQ multiplex PCR; TCRdb's version includes in-frame clones alone and lacks a portion of them. This table holds 120,000 to 150,000 clones, 65% to 85% found once.

The sequencing sample was made of PBMCs or T cells enriched from blood (not recorded which). This receptor was obtained from a woman between 50 and 59 years old who had been exposed to COVID-19. V and J are TRBV2 and TRBJ1-5, with unresolved D. CDR3: CASSEAGEGSLDQPQHF. Here the CDR3 DNA reads TGTGCCAGCAGTGAAGCCGGCGAGGGTTCTCTAGATCAGCCCCAGCATTTT.